One T cell receptor beta chain is described in this entry. Its cognate antigen is unknown. The data belong to a study of cytomegalovirus exposure and HLA in healthy donors. Study-wide points: What a later analysis showed was that several of the most significant clusters appeared linked to common viral pathogens.

The PCR contained 60 Vbeta and 13 Jbeta primers. Clones were sequenced by immunoSEQ multiplex PCR, and TCRdb holds only the in-frame ones, with some missing. This sample has about 150,000 clones, with 60% to 80% found just once. The V segment lost 3 bases and the J segment 6 bases; nucleotides outside the gene matches: 8. The CDR3 runs 15 residues. Germline CDR1 reads MNHEY; CDR2 reads SMNVEV (reference sequence). Specimen: PBMCs. The sequence was obtained from a man between 18 and 35 years old in good health and CMV-seropositive. The chain joins TRBV27 to TRBJ2-3; TRBD2 agrees at 8 bases. The CDR3 is CASSFRAGVRDTQYF. CDR3 DNA: TGTGCCAGCAGTTTTCGAGCGGGAGTACGGGATACGCAGTATTTT.